This is a list of T cell receptor beta chains from one sample in a study of early T cells in non-severe SARS-CoV-2 infection. TCRdb re-called the 5' RACE reads through MiXCR, storing one row per CDR3 protein. The data show 25,000 to 30,000 distinct CDR3 sequences, with around 4% seen just once and 10% held by the top ten. Sequencing input: whole blood. These receptors all stem from an adult who was a healthcare worker with PCR-confirmed SARS-CoV-2 infection or an uninfected control (not recorded which). The CDR3 runs from the conserved cysteine through the conserved F or W. The D gene is left open where the match is weak. Clone size is shown for a subset of rows, as once, few, many or a class of expanded clone.

V gene	clone size	D gene	J gene	CDR3 protein	CDR3 DNA
TRBV11-2	many	-	TRBJ2-3	CASSAGLGVPDTQYF	TGTGCCAGCAGCGCGGGACTGGGGGTTCCAGATACGCAGTATTTT
TRBV7-8	medium-sized	TRBD1	TRBJ2-3	CASSLAGWTGPDTQYF	TGTGCCAGCAGCTTAGCGGGGTGGACAGGGCCAGATACGCAGTATTTT
TRBV10-2	many	TRBD2	TRBJ2-1	CASSDLEVHGGAYNEQFF	TGCGCCAGCAGTGACCTAGAGGTACACGGGGGGGCCTACAATGAGCAGTTCTTC
TRBV19	few	TRBD2	TRBJ2-1	CASSIPGLAGVDEQFF	TGTGCCAGTAGTATACCCGGACTAGCGGGAGTAGATGAGCAGTTCTTC
TRBV2	many	-	TRBJ2-5	CASSPGFWKETQYF	TGTGCCAGCAGTCCCGGGTTCTGGAAAGAGACCCAGTACTTC
TRBV6-5	many	-	TRBJ2-6	CASSYSTWANVLTF	TGTGCCAGCAGTTACTCGACCTGGGCCAACGTCCTGACTTTC
TRBV29-1	many	TRBD1	TRBJ2-2	CSVEVPGQGTELFF	TGCAGCGTTGAAGTCCCGGGACAGGGGACCGAGCTGTTTTTT
TRBV29-1	few	-	TRBJ2-1	CSVAGLYSYNEQFF	TGCAGCGTTGCCGGACTGTACTCCTACAATGAGCAGTTCTTC
TRBV24-1	many	-	TRBJ2-1	CATSDLADSSYNEQFF	TGTGCCACCAGTGATTTAGCAGACAGCTCCTACAATGAGCAGTTCTTC
TRBV2	many	-	TRBJ2-2	CASSELRGAGELFF	TGTGCCAGCAGTGAGCTCAGGGGCGCCGGGGAGCTGTTTTTT
TRBV7-9	-	-	TRBJ2-5	CASSPDPQETQYF	TGTGCCAGCAGCCCAGACCCACAAGAGACCCAGTACTTC
TRBV2	few	TRBD2	TRBJ2-7	CASKTSVTYEQYF	TGTGCCAGCAAAACTAGCGTCACCTACGAGCAGTACTTC
TRBV28	many	-	TRBJ2-7	CASSLWGYEQYF	TGTGCCAGCAGTTTATGGGGTTACGAGCAGTACTTC
TRBV11-2	many	TRBD2	TRBJ2-2	CASSFEPAGVSGELFF	TGTGCCAGCAGCTTTGAGCCAGCGGGAGTATCCGGGGAGCTGTTTTTT
TRBV7-9	medium-sized	TRBD1	TRBJ1-2	CASSPGQAYGYTF	TGTGCCAGCAGCCCGGGACAGGCCTATGGCTACACCTTC
TRBV27	many	TRBD2	TRBJ2-7	CASRPWGGRTYEQYF	TGTGCCAGCAGGCCGTGGGGCGGGAGGACCTACGAGCAGTACTTC